This record looks at one TCR beta chain sequence and its context. The antigen remains undetermined. Trimming left V 4 bases short and J 2 bases short, with 14 bases between. The CDR3 covers 16 residues. The germline V gene has CDR1 SGHNT and CDR2 YENEEA. These data originate in a study of cytomegalovirus exposure and HLA in healthy donors. Study at large: Unique TCRs from HLA-typed donors, about 78 million of them, were held in an early data release.

The PCR employed 60 Vbeta primers together with 13 Jbeta primers. Assay used: immunoSEQ multiplex PCR; TCRdb lists only in-frame clones, some missing. The sample consists of around 130,000 clones, about 77% of them appearing once. The study, taken as a whole, reports: The study listed about 150 cytomegalovirus-associated TCR beta chains. It was reportedly the case that the classifier diagnosed cytomegalovirus status with high specificity and sensitivity. Certain sequence variants were highly shared and formed a cluster, and this cluster was likely a sequencing artifact.

This TCR derives from a middle-aged man in good health and CMV-seronegative. The source material was PBMCs. The chain links TRBV11-3 to TRBJ2-2; possible D gene TRBD2, 6 bases. The chain's CDR3 is CASSSQGTRNTGELFF. In nucleotides, the CDR3 is TGTGCCAGCAGCTCCCAAGGGACTCGTAACACCGGGGAGCTGTTTTTT.